A single sample gave rise to the 27 T cell receptor beta chains below, sequenced in a study of blood T cell repertoires in COVID-19. TCRdb's copy holds only in-frame clones and misses some; the assay was immunoSEQ multiplex PCR. The sample records about 210,000 clones, over 70% being singletons. Sequences were obtained from peripheral blood. These receptors came from a man between 45 and 60 years old with active or convalescent COVID-19.

This clone was seen at least ten times. This sequence joins TRBV7-3 and TRBJ2-2; 12 positions match TRBD2. From germline, CDR1 is SGHTA and CDR2 FQGTGA. V was pared by 5 bases and J by 5 bases, with 3 bases of the junction left unmatched. The CDR3 consists of 15 residues. The CDR3 nucleotides read TGTGCCAGCAGCCAAGGACTAGCGGGAACCGGGGAGCTGTTTTTT. Translation gives CASSQGLAGTGELFF.

The chain recombines TRBV9 with TRBJ2-1; 12 bases agree with TRBD2. In germline, CDR1 is SGDLS, CDR2 YYNGEE. The CDR3 is 15 amino acids. The trim removed 0 bases at V and 5 bases at J, leaving 0 bases unmatched. Written as DNA, the CDR3 is TGTGCCAGCAGCGTAGGACTAGCGGGAGACAATGAGCAGTTCTTC. This translates into CASSVGLAGDNEQFF.

This sequence joins TRBV5-4 and TRBJ2-1; D unresolved. V lost 4 bases, J lost 4 bases, and 15 bases lay in between. CDR1 and CDR2 from the germline V gene are SGHNT and YYREEE (reference sequence). This CDR3 comprises 15 residues. The CDR3 nucleotides read TGTGCCAGCAGCCCCGTATCACAGTCTTACAATGAGCAGTTCTTC. It codes for CASSPVSQSYNEQFF. Combining the CDR3 with reference TRBV5-4 and TRBJ2-1 gives the whole variable domain ETGVTQSPTHLIKTRGQQVTLRCSSQSGHNTVSWYQQALGQGPQFIFQYYREEENGRGNFPPRFSGLQFPNYSSELNVNALELDDSALYLCASSPVSQSYNEQFFGPGTRLTVL.

V gene TRBV19 combines with J gene TRBJ2-7, with D possibly matching TRBD1 (5 bases). CDR1 LNHDA and CDR2 SQIVND come from the germline V gene (reference sequence). The CDR3 extends over 13 amino acids. V lost 8 bases, J lost 0 bases, and 11 bases lay in between. The chain's CDR3 is CASQGARSYEQYF. The CDR3 nucleotides read TGTGCCAGTCAGGGTGCCCGCTCCTACGAGCAGTACTTC.

The chain links TRBV6-1 to TRBJ2-5, with 8 bases lining up with TRBD2. J gave up 5 bases and V 3 bases, and 8 bases lay outside the gene matches. The CDR3 spans 15 residues. Germline CDR1 and CDR2: MNHNS and SASEGT. Written as DNA, the CDR3 is TGTGCCAGCAGTGACCAGGCGGGAGGTCGGGAGACCCAGTACTTC. Its translation: CASSDQAGGRETQYF.

The chain uses TRBV14 and TRBJ2-5; tentatively, D is TRBD1 (6 bases). CDR1 is SGHDN, CDR2 FVKESK, per germline. The CDR3 has 14 residues. V was shortened by 2 bases and J by 5 bases, with 12 bases between the two germline ends. This CDR3 reads CASSQRGYWETQYF. The CDR3 DNA reads as TGTGCCAGCAGCCAAAGGGGGTACTGGGAGACCCAGTACTTC. The variable domain in full, completed from reference TRBV14 and TRBJ2-5, reads EAGVTQFPSHSVIEKGQTVTLRCDPISGHDNLYWYRRVMGKEIKFLLHFVKESKQDESGMPNNRFLAERTGGTYSTLKVQPAELEDSGVYFCASSQRGYWETQYFGPGTRLLVL.

The rearrangement links TRBV18 to TRBJ2-1; D possibly corresponds to TRBD2 (5 bases). Trimming pared 5 bases from V and 5 bases from J, leaving 7 bases between. Looked up from germline, CDR1 is KGHSH and CDR2 is LQKENI. There are 12 residues in the CDR3. CDR3 sequence (DNA): TGTGCCAGCTCAAGGGAGAACAATGAGCAGTTCTTC. Translation: CASSRENNEQFF.

The V gene is TRBV19, the J gene TRBJ1-2; 7 bases line up with TRBD1. Unmatched junction bases numbered 15, after V lost 6 bases and J lost 8 bases. From germline, CDR1 is LNHDA and CDR2 SQIVND (reference sequence). CDR3 length: 15 amino acids. The CDR3 loop reads CASSRTDRENLGYTF. The DNA for the CDR3 is TGTGCCAGTAGCCGGACCGACAGGGAGAACTTAGGCTACACCTTC.

This clone was counted a few times. CDR3 residues: CATSKDRGHTGYTF. In DNA form, the CDR3 reads TGTGCCACCAGCAAGGACAGGGGGCATACGGGCTACACCTTC. J is TRBJ1-2 and V is TRBV15, with 11 bases fitting TRBD1. From germline, CDR1 is LNHNV and CDR2 YYDKDF (reference sequence). The trim removed 4 bases at V and 8 bases at J, leaving 6 bases unmatched. This CDR3 has 14 amino acids.

This clone has only one observation. V is TRBV19 and J is TRBJ2-3; 14 bases line up with TRBD2. The CDR3 has 16 residues. The germline V gene encodes CDR1 LNHDA and CDR2 SQIVND (reference sequence). V shed 7 bases and J 4 bases; nucleotides not matched to a gene: 7. The CDR3 DNA reads TGTGCCAGTACCATTCGACTAGCGGGAGGGTCAGATACGCAGTATTTT. Protein: CASTIRLAGGSDTQYF. Based on the CDR3 plus reference TRBV19 and TRBJ2-3, the full variable domain is DGGITQSPKYLFRKEGQNVTLSCEQNLNHDAMYWYRQDPGQGLRLIYYSQIVNDFQKGDIAEGYSVSREKKESFPLTVTSAQKNPTAFYLCASTIRLAGGSDTQYFGPGTRLTVL.

The V gene is TRBV7-8, the J gene TRBJ1-2; 7 bases align to TRBD1. Germline CDR1 SGHVS, CDR2 FQNEAQ. Trimming cost V 3 bases and J 4 bases; bases outside gene matches: 5. The CDR3 consists of 14 residues. Here the CDR3 DNA reads TGTGCCAGCAGCTTGGGGACAGACTTCTATGGCTACACCTTC. As protein: CASSLGTDFYGYTF.

The V gene is TRBV24-1, the J gene TRBJ2-7; D ambiguous. The germline CDR1 and CDR2 sequences are KGHDR and SFDVKD. CDR3 length: 13 amino acids. V was trimmed by 4 bases and J by 5 bases, leaving 11 bases between them. The CDR3 nucleotides read TGTGCCACCAGTGACCGCCCACGGGACGAGCAGTACTTC. Translating gives CATSDRPRDEQYF.

The genes are TRBV29-1 and TRBJ2-7, with a tentative D call TRBD1 (5 bases). Trimming removed 1 base from V and 6 bases from J, with 10 bases in between. The CDR3 spans 12 residues. CDR1 and CDR2 from the germline V gene are SQVTM and ANQGSEA. The CDR3, as DNA: TGCAGCGTTGAAGGGCAGGGCATCGAGCAGTACTTC. This codes for CSVEGQGIEQYF.

This sequence joins TRBV3-1 (or the pseudogene TRBV3-2) and TRBJ2-1, with 9 bases lining up with TRBD2. V lost 1 base, J lost 7 bases, and 5 bases stayed unmatched. The CDR3 is 15 residues long. Germline V gene lookup returns CDR1 LGHDT and CDR2 YNNKEL (reference sequence). For the CDR3, the DNA is TGTGCCAGCAGCCAAGGAGCGGGGGGTATGAATGAGCAGTTCTTC. It encodes CASSQGAGGMNEQFF.

This chain uses TRBV2 with TRBJ1-5; tentative D call: TRBD1 (5 bases). The CDR3 runs 13 residues. Germline CDR1 is SNHLY and CDR2 is FYNNEI. The V and J ends lost 5 bases and 6 bases respectively, with 11 bases between them. Here the CDR3 DNA reads TGTGCCAGCAGTTCACAGGTCGGTCAGCCCCAGCATTTT. Translation: CASSSQVGQPQHF. Variable domain in full (rest from reference TRBV2 and TRBJ1-5): EPEVTQTPSHQVTQMGQEVILRCVPISNHLYFYWYRQILGQKVEFLVSFYNNEISEKSEIFDDQFSVERPDGSNFTLKIRSTKLEDSAMYFCASSSQVGQPQHFGDGTRLSIL.

The genes are TRBV4-3 and TRBJ2-3, with 10 bases identical to TRBD1. Germline V gene lookup returns CDR1 LGHNA and CDR2 YSLEER. V trimming: 4 bases; J trimming: 0 bases; junction bases outside the gene matches: 1. The CDR3 runs 15 residues. The CDR3 reads CASSPGQGSTDTQYF. CDR3 DNA: TGCGCCAGCAGCCCGGGACAGGGGAGCACAGATACGCAGTATTTT.

This clone turned up a few times. The chain combines TRBV18 with TRBJ2-7, with D perhaps TRBD2 (5 bases). This CDR3 is 14 amino acids long. The V and J ends lost 4 bases and 2 bases respectively, with 12 bases between them. Germline V gene lookup returns CDR1 KGHSH and CDR2 LQKENI. The CDR3 coding sequence is TGTGCCAGCTCACGGGCAGGAGGCGCCTACGAGCAGTACTTC. Translated: CASSRAGGAYEQYF.

The chain is built from TRBV29-1 and TRBJ2-2; TRBD1 agrees at 9 bases. The CDR3 contains 16 residues. Looked up from germline, CDR1 is SQVTM and CDR2 is ANQGSEA. Losses at the gene ends were 0 bases for V and 0 bases for J; bases not matched to a gene: 2. CDR3 nucleotides: TGCAGCGTTGAAGATGGGACAGGGTCGAACACCGGGGAGCTGTTTTTT. Amino acid sequence: CSVEDGTGSNTGELFF.

V is TRBV4-3 and J is TRBJ1-2; no clear D gene. The V and J ends lost 0 bases and 0 bases respectively, with 11 bases between them. The CDR3 runs to 16 residues. In germline, CDR1 is LGHNA, CDR2 YSLEER. This chain's CDR3 is CASSQESTAPNYGYTF. The CDR3 DNA is TGCGCCAGCAGCCAAGAAAGCACAGCACCTAACTATGGCTACACCTTC.

A note on this clone: This CDR3 is also generated by other DNA sequences in the sample. The J gene is TRBJ1-1, the V gene TRBV28; 8 nucleotides agree with TRBD1. From germline, CDR1 is MDHEN and CDR2 SYDVKM. This CDR3 has 14 amino acids. V lost 5 bases and J lost 5; bases outside the gene matches: 7. The chain's CDR3 is CASSNTGGFTEAFF. The CDR3 DNA reads as TGTGCCAGCAGTAATACAGGGGGTTTTACTGAAGCTTTCTTT. The full variable domain, with the rest looked up from reference TRBV28 and TRBJ1-1, is DVKVTQSSRYLVKRTGEKVFLECVQDMDHENMFWYRQDPGLGLRLIYFSYDVKMKEKGDIPEGYSVSREKKERFSLILESASTNQTSMYLCASSNTGGFTEAFFGQGTRLTVV.

The CDR3 protein is CASSVAGGTGELFF. CDR3 nucleotide sequence: TGTGCCAGCAGCGTTGCGGGGGGGACCGGGGAGCTGTTTTTT. The J gene is TRBJ2-2, the V gene TRBV9, with 9 bases aligning to TRBD2. The germline V gene encodes CDR1 SGDLS and CDR2 YYNGEE. Unmatched junction bases numbered 1, after V lost 2 bases and J lost 5 bases. This CDR3 is built from 14 residues.

The rearrangement uses TRBV5-4 and TRBJ2-7; 7 bases line up with TRBD1. With 5 bases clipped from V and 2 bases from J, the junction kept 4 bases outside the gene matches. Per germline, CDR1 SGHNT and CDR2 YYREEE (reference sequence). This CDR3 has 13 amino acids. CDR3 in DNA: TGTGCCAGCAGTCCCACAGGGGCCTACGAGCAGTACTTC. It is translated as CASSPTGAYEQYF.

This clone appeared a single time. V is TRBV28 and J is TRBJ2-3; 9 nucleotides agree with TRBD1. Trimming removed 1 base from V and 5 bases from J; junction bases left unmatched: 4. Germline V gene sequence: CDR1 MDHEN, CDR2 SYDVKM. This CDR3 spans 15 amino acids. This chain's CDR3 is CASSLLQGAQDTQYF. As DNA, the CDR3 is TGTGCCAGCAGTTTATTACAGGGGGCGCAAGATACGCAGTATTTT.

This CDR3 is CASSRITSTDTQYF. CDR3 nucleotide sequence: TGTGCCAGTAGCCGCATAACTAGTACAGATACGCAGTATTTT. The chain joins TRBV19 to TRBJ2-3; tentative D call: TRBD2 (5 bases). V dropped 6 bases and J dropped 3 bases, with 13 bases sitting between them. CDR3 size: 14 residues. CDR1 LNHDA and CDR2 SQIVND come from the germline V gene (reference sequence).

The chain joins TRBV30 to TRBJ1-3; perhaps TRBD1 as D (6 bases). Germline V lookup: CDR1 GTSNPN, CDR2 SVGIG (reference sequence). The CDR3 spans 12 residues. Deletions cut 2 bases from V and 14 bases from J, with 16 bases between. CDR3 loop: CAWSHDRRSLYF. CDR3 sequence (DNA): TGTGCCTGGAGTCACGACAGGAGAAGCCTATATTTT.

This clone was counted only a few times. The V call is TRBV7-9, the J call TRBJ1-5; 7 positions agree with TRBD1. The CDR3 is 14 residues long. Germline CDR1 and CDR2: SEHNR and FQNEAQ (reference sequence). With V trimmed by 5 bases and J by 7 bases, 8 bases remained unmatched. In DNA, the CDR3 is TGTGCCAGCAGCGCCCGGGACAGTAGCCAGCCCCAGCATTTT. Residues: CASSARDSSQPQHF.

The table lists this clone with a few counts. V is TRBV10-2 and J is TRBJ2-6, with D unclear. The V end was cut by 7 bases, the J end by 1 base, with 8 bases between. The CDR3 has 14 amino acids. Germline V lookup: CDR1 WSHSY, CDR2 SAAADI. CDR3 in DNA: TGCGCCAGCAAGTACGGGTCTGGGGCCAACGTCCTGACTTTC. Its protein is CASKYGSGANVLTF.